Listed below are T cell receptor beta chains from one sample, sequenced in a study of blood T cell repertoires in COVID-19. The assay was immunoSEQ multiplex PCR, and TCRdb's table has in-frame clones only and misses some. The repertoire holds about 230,000 clones, around 83% seen once, with over 1.2% in the top ten. Sequences were obtained from peripheral blood. The receptor source for this set is a middle-aged woman who had recovered from COVID-19. Both conserved end residues are part of each CDR3.

J,V,CDR3
TRBJ2-3,TRBV4-2,CASRYTGGPGADTQYF
TRBJ1-4,TRBV7-2,CASRTEAGGLQGRREKLFF
TRBJ1-1,TRBV6-2/TRBV6-3,CASSLPMTGHGEAFF
TRBJ2-7,TRBV3-1/TRBV3-2,CASSQGTGGIHYEQYF
TRBJ1-1,TRBV3-1/TRBV3-2,CASSHPTVSYEAFF
TRBJ2-2,TRBV7-2,CASSAGLPPTGELFF
-,TRBV5-1,CASQAGLDYEQYF
TRBJ2-1,TRBV14,CASSFTGTVYNEQFF
TRBJ1-2,TRBV10-3,CAIRDRGLGGYTF
TRBJ2-3,TRBV4-1,CASSPTGGIQGDTQYF
TRBJ1-4,TRBV7-6,CASSLVSRGATNEKLFF
TRBJ1-2,TRBV3-1/TRBV3-2,CASSQDQGQSYGYTF
TRBJ1-3,TRBV19,CASSSGQPYSGNTIYF
TRBJ1-1,TRBV9,CASSPTKGLLNTEAFF
TRBJ1-1,TRBV7-9,CASSFQFFTRQGNTEAFF
TRBJ2-3,TRBV5-1,CASGDSGGKTDTQYF